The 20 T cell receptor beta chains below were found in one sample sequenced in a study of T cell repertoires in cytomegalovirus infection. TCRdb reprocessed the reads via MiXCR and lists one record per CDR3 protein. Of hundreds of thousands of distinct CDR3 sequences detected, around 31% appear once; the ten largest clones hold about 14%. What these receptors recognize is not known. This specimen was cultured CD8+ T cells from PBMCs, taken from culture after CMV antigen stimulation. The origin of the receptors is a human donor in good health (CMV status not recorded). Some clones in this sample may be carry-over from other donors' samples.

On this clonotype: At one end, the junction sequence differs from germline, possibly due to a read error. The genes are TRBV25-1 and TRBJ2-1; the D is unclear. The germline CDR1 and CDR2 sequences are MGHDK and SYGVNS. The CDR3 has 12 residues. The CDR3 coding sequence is TGTGTCAGCAGTAACGGATACAATGAGCAGTTCTTC. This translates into CVSSNGYNEQFF.

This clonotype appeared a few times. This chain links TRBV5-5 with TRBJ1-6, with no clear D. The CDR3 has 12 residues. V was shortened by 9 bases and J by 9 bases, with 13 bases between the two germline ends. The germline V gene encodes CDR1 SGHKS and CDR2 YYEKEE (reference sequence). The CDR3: CATHVGGSPLHF. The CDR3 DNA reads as TGTGCCACCCATGTCGGCGGTTCACCCCTCCACTTT.

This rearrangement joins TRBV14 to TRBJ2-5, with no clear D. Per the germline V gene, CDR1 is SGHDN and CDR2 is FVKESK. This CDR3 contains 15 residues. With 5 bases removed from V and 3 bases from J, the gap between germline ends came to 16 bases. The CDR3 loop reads CASSEGRHSKETQYF. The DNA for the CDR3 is TGTGCCAGCAGCGAAGGGCGCCATTCGAAAGAGACCCAGTACTTC.

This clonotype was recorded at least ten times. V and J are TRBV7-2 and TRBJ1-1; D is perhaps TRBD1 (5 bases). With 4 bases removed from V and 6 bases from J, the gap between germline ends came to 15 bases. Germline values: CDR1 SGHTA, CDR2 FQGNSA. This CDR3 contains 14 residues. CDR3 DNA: TGTGCCAGCAGCTACCTCGGGGCGCTTTCTGAAGCTTTCTTT. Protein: CASSYLGALSEAFF.

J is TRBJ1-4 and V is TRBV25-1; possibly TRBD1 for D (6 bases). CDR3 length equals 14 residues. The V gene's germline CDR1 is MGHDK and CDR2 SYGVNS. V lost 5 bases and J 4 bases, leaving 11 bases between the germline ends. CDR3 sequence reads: CASSTRGLNEKLFF. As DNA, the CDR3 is TGTGCCAGCAGTACCCGGGGGCTTAATGAAAAACTGTTTTTT.

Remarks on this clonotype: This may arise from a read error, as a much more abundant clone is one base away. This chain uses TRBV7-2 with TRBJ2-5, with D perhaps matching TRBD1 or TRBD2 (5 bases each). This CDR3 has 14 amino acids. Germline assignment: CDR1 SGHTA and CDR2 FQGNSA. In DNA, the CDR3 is TGTGCCAACAGCTTGGTGGGGGTCGGAGAGACCCAGTACTTC. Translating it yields CANSLVGVGETQYF.

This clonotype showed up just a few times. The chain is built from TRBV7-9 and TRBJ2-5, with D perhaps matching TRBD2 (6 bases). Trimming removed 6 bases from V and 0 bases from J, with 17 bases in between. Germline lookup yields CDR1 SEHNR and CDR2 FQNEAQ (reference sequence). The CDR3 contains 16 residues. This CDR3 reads CASRTEGLRYQETQYF. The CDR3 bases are TGTGCCAGCAGAACAGAGGGACTTCGGTACCAAGAGACCCAGTACTTC.

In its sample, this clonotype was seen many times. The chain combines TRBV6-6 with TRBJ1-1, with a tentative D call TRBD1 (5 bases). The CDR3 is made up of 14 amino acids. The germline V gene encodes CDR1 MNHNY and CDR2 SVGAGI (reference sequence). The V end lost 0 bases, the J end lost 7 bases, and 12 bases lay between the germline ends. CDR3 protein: CASSYSKGQDEAFF. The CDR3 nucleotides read TGTGCCAGCAGTTACTCTAAGGGGCAGGATGAAGCTTTCTTT.

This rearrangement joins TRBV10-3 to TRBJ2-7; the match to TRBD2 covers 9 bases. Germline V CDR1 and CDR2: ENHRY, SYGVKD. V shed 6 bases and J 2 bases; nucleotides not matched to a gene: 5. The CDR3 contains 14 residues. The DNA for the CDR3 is TGTGCCATCAGGTCAGCGGGGGGCACCTACGAGCAGTACGTC. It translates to CAIRSAGGTYEQYV.

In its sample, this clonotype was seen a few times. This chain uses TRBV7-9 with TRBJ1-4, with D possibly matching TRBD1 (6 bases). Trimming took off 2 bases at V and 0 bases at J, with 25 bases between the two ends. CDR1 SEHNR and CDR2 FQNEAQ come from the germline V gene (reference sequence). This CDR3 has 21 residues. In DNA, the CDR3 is TGTGCCAGCAGCTTATCAACAATGGGGGCGAGCCGAGGAGCAACTAATGAAAAACTGTTTTTT. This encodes CASSLSTMGASRGATNEKLFF.

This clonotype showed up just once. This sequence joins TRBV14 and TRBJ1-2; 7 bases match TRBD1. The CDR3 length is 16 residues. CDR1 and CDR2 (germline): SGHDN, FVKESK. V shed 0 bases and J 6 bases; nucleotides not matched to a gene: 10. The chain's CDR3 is CASSQETGIWIDGYTF. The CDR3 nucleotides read TGTGCCAGCAGCCAAGAGACAGGGATCTGGATTGATGGCTACACCTTC.

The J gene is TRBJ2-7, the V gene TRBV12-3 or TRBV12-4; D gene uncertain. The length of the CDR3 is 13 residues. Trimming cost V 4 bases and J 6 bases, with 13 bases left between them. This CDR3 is CASSYSQIGEQYF. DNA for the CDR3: TGTGCCAGCAGTTACTCCCAAATTGGCGAGCAGTACTTC.

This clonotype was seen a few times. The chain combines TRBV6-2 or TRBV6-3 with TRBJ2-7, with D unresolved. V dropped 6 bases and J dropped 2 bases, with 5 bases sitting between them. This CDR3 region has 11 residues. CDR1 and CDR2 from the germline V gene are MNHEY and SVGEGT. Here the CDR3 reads CASSFAYEQYV. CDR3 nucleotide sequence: TGTGCCAGCAGCTTCGCCTACGAGCAGTACGTC.

The CDR3 here is CASSIEWTPGQYV. In DNA form, the CDR3 reads TGTGCCAGTAGTATAGAATGGACTCCGGGGCAGTACGTC. The rearrangement uses TRBV19 and TRBJ2-7, with D tentatively TRBD2 (5 bases). Per germline, CDR1 LNHDA and CDR2 SQIVND (reference sequence). The CDR3 is 13 amino acids. V lost 0 bases and J lost 9, with 12 bases in between.

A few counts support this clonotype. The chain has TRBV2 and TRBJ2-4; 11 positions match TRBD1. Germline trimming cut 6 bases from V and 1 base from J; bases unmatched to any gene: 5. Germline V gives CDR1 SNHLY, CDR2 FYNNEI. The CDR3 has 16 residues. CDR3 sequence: CASSGQGARAKNIQYF. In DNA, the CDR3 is TGTGCCAGCAGCGGACAGGGGGCGAGGGCCAAAAACATTCAGTACTTC.

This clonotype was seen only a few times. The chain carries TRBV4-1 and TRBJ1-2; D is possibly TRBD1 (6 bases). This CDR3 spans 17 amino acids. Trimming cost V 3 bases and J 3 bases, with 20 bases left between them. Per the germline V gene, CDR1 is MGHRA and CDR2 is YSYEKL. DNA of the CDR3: TGCGCCAGCAGCCATTCGAGGGAGGGGGGCGCCGACTATGGCTACACCTTC. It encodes CASSHSREGGADYGYTF.

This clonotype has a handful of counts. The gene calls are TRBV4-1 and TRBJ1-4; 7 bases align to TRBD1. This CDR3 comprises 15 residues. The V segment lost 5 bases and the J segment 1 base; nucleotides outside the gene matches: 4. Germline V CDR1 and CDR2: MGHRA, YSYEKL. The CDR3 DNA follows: TGCGCCAGCAGCGAACAGGGGTTAACTAATGAAAAACTGTTTTTT. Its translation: CASSEQGLTNEKLFF.

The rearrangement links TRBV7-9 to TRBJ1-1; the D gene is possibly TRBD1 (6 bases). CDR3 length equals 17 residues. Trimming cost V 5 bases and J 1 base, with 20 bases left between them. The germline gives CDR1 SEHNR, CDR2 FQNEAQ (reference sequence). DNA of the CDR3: TGTGCCAGCAGCACAGTTAGAACAGGGAGCACGAACACTGAAGCTTTCTTT. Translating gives CASSTVRTGSTNTEAFF.

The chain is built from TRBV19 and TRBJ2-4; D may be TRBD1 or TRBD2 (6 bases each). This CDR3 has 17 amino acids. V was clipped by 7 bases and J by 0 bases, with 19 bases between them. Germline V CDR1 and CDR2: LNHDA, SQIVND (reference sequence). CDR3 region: CASKRIGGGIAKNIQYF. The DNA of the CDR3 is TGTGCCAGTAAGAGGATTGGGGGCGGGATAGCCAAAAACATTCAGTACTTC.

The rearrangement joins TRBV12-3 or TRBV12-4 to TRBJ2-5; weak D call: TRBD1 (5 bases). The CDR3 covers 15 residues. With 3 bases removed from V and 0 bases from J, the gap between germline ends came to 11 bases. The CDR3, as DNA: TGTGCCAGCAGTTTTGGGGCCCCGTACCAAGAGACCCAGTACTTC. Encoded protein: CASSFGAPYQETQYF.